A selection of T cell receptor beta chains follows, all from one sample in a study of response to subunit inactivated influenza vaccine. TCRdb re-called the RT-PCR reads through MiXCR, storing one row per CDR3 protein. The sample yields around 710,000 distinct CDR3 sequences, approximately 14% seen once. The sequences come from PBMCs from blood, collected roughly 15 days before vaccination. These receptors were taken from a man aged 50-60 years who received an inactivated influenza vaccine. The CDR3 runs from the conserved cysteine through the conserved F or W. Fields, in order: clone size, V gene, J gene, D gene, CDR3 protein. The D gene is left open where the match is weak. Clone sizes are given selectively: once, few, many, or a class where the clone is expanded.

few	TRBV4-1	TRBJ2-1	.	CASSQIRENEQFF
many	TRBV27	TRBJ2-1	TRBD2	CASSSDSGASGYNEQFF
.	TRBV30	TRBJ1-4	.	CAWSPPDSLNEKLFF
few	TRBV27	TRBJ1-5	.	CASRPQGDRFQPQHF
few	TRBV12-3/TRBV12-4	TRBJ1-5	.	CASSSGPQGYNQPQHF
.	TRBV5-6	TRBJ2-7	.	CASSRLRDYEQYF
.	TRBV7-2	TRBJ2-5	.	CASSSLVGSQYF
.	TRBV6-1	TRBJ1-3	.	CASRPYTQSSGNTIYF
.	TRBV20-1	TRBJ2-3	.	CSARLDRQLTDTQYF
many	TRBV28	TRBJ2-2	.	CASSLLTLNTGELFF
.	TRBV6-2/TRBV6-3	TRBJ2-3	.	CASRRGGEPQYF
many	TRBV29-1	TRBJ2-3	TRBD2	CSVVAGGYSDTQYF
.	TRBV5-1	TRBJ2-3	TRBD1	CASRTGTGYTDTQYF
.	TRBV20-1	TRBJ1-3	.	CSARIGLGNTIYF
.	TRBV7-8	TRBJ1-2	.	CASSGNRVPFGYTF
.	TRBV5-1	TRBJ2-7	.	CASSFWTVPYEQYF
.	TRBV10-3	TRBJ2-5	.	CAISRNTGETQYF
few	TRBV20-1	TRBJ2-7	TRBD1	CSARGGTGFYEQYF
.	TRBV19	TRBJ2-6	TRBD1	CASGTVSGANVLTF
.	TRBV11-2	TRBJ2-1	.	CASRSVWRQGENEQFF
.	TRBV29-1	TRBJ2-7	.	CSAEGGGAGEQYF
few	TRBV20-1	TRBJ2-1	TRBD2	CSAPNVLAAYNEQFF
few	TRBV2	TRBJ2-5	TRBD1	CASSPHGQEWYQETQYF
few	TRBV7-9	TRBJ2-5	.	CASSPQLFVYQETQYF
few	TRBV7-2	TRBJ2-2	.	CASSSSRVAGELFF
few	TRBV20-1	TRBJ1-5	.	CSARDYGLSNQPQHF
.	TRBV28	TRBJ1-5	.	CATTDYHSNQPQHF
many	TRBV6-1	TRBJ1-4	TRBD1	CASSRRQGYGEKLFF
.	TRBV4-1	TRBJ2-3	.	CASSQDQRTASTDTQYF
few	TRBV7-2	TRBJ2-3	TRBD1	CASRPQGGTGREF
.	TRBV20-1	TRBJ2-1	.	CSAIGLLTYNEQFF
.	TRBV11-2	TRBJ2-1	.	CASSLGPGGLLSYNEQFF
.	TRBV12-3/TRBV12-4	TRBJ1-4	.	CASSPYSDREKLFF
few	TRBV20-1	TRBJ2-2	TRBD1	CSARNPGQGSTGELFF
few	TRBV2	TRBJ2-5	.	CASSDFETQYF
few	TRBV15	TRBJ1-5	.	CATSRDGAQPQHF
once	TRBV12-3/TRBV12-4	TRBJ1-1	.	CASTSQVLNTEAFF
few	TRBV4-3	TRBJ2-3	TRBD2	CASSQGGSGGAGDTQYF
.	TRBV7-9	TRBJ2-1	.	CASSFDRHNEQFF
few	TRBV19	TRBJ2-7	.	CASSASPLPSYEQYF
few	TRBV29-1	TRBJ2-5	TRBD2	CSVEFVAGGVLQETQYF
.	TRBV7-6	TRBJ2-3	.	CASSWGLASTDTQYF
few	TRBV19	TRBJ1-2	TRBD1	CASSYLRDRLSGYTF
few	TRBV12-3/TRBV12-4	TRBJ2-3	TRBD2	CASSLALAGGPSRTDTQYF
.	TRBV6-2/TRBV6-3	TRBJ1-5	.	CASSYGRNQPQHF
.	TRBV20-1	TRBJ2-3	TRBD2	CSATLAGTFTDTQYF
few	TRBV7-2	TRBJ2-1	.	CASSLGRRGRQFF
few	TRBV7-9	TRBJ2-5	.	CASSLGSGAIQETQYF
few	TRBV20-1	TRBJ2-7	.	CSAARVNSYEQYF